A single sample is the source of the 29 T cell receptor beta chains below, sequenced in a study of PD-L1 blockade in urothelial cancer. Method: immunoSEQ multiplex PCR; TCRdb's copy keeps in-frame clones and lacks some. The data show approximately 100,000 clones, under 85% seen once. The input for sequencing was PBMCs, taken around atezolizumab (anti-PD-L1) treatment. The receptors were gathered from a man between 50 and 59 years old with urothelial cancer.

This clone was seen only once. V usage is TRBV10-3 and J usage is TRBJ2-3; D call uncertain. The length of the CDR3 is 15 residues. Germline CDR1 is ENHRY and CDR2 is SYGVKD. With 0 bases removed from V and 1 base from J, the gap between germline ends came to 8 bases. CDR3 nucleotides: TGTGCCATCAGTGAGTCGAAAGCCGGCACAGATACGCAGTATTTT. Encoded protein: CAISESKAGTDTQYF.

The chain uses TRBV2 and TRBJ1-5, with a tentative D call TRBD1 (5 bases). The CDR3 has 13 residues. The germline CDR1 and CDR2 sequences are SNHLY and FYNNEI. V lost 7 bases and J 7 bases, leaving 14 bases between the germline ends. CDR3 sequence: CASKEGRGQPQHF. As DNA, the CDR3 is TGTGCCAGCAAAGAGGGTCGGGGGCAGCCCCAGCATTTT. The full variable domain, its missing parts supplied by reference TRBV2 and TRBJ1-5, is EPEVTQTPSHQVTQMGQEVILRCVPISNHLYFYWYRQILGQKVEFLVSFYNNEISEKSEIFDDQFSVERPDGSNFTLKIRSTKLEDSAMYFCASKEGRGQPQHFGDGTRLSIL.

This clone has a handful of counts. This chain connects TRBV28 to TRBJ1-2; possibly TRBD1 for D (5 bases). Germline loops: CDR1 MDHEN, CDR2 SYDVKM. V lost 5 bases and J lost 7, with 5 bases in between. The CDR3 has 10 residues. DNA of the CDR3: TGTGCCAGCAGTCAGGGTGGCTACACCTTC. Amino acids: CASSQGGYTF.

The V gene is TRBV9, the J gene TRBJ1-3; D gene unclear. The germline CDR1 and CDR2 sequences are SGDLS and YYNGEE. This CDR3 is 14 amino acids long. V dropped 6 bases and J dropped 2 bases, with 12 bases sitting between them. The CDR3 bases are TGTGCCAGCACCCGAGAGAGGGCTGGAAACACCATATATTTT. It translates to CASTRERAGNTIYF.

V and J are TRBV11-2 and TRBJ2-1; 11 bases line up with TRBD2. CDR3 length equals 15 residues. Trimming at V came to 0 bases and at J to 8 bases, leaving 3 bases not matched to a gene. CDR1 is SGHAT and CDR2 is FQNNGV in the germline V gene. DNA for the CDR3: TGTGCCAGCAGCTTAGACCCACTAGCGGGAGATGAGCAGTTCTTC. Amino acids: CASSLDPLAGDEQFF.

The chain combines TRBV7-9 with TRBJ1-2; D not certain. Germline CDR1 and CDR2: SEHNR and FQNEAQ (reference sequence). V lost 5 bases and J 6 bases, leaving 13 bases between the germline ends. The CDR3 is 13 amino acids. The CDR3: CASSRGVQDGYTF. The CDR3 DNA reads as TGTGCCAGCAGCCGCGGGGTTCAGGATGGCTACACCTTC.

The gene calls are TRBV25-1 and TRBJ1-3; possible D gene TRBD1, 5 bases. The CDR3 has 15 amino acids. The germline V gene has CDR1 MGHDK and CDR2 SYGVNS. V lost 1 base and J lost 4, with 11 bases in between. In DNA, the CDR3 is TGTGCCAGCAGTGAATTTCCAGGGTCGGGAAACACCATATATTTT. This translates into CASSEFPGSGNTIYF.

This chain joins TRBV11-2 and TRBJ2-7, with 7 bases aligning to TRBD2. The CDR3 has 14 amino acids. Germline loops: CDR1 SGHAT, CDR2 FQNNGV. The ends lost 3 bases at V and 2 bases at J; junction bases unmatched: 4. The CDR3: CASSFRGRAYEQYF. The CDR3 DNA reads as TGTGCCAGCAGCTTTCGGGGGAGGGCCTACGAGCAGTACTTC.

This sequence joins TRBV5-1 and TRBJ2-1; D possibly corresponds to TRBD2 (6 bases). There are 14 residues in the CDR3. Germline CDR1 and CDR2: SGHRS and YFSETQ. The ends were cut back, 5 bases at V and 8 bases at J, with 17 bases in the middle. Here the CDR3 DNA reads TGCGCCAGCAGGGTTGGGACTGGGGGAGATGAGCAGTTCTTC. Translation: CASRVGTGGDEQFF.

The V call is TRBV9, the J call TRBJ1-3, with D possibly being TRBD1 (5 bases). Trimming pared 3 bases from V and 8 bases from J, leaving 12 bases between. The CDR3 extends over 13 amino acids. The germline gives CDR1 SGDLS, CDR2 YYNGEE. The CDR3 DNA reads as TGTGCCAGCAGCGAAGGGGATAGGGACACCATATATTTT. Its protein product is CASSEGDRDTIYF.

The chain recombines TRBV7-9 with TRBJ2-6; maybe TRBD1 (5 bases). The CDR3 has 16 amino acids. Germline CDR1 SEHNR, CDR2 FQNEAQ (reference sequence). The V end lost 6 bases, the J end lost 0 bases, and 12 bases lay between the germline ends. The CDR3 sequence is CASSRGIGSGANVLTF. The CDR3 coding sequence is TGTGCCAGCAGTAGGGGCATAGGCTCTGGGGCCAACGTCCTGACTTTC.

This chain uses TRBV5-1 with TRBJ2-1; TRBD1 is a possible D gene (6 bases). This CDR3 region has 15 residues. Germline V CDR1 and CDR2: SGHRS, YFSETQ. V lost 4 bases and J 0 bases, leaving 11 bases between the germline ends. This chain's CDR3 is CASSQRTASYNEQFF. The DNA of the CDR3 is TGCGCCAGCAGCCAAAGGACAGCCTCCTACAATGAGCAGTTCTTC.

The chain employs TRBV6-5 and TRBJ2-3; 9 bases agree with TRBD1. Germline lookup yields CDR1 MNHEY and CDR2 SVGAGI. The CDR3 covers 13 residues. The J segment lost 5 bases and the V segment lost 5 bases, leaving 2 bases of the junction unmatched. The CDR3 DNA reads TGTGCCAGCAGTCCGGACAGGGGAGATACGCAGTATTTT. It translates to CASSPDRGDTQYF.

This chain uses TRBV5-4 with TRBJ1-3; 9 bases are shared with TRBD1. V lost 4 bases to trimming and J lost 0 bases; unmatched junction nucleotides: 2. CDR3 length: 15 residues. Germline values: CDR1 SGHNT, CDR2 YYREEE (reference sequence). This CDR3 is CASSPTGGSGNTIYF. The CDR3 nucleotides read TGTGCCAGCAGCCCGACAGGGGGCTCTGGAAACACCATATATTTT.

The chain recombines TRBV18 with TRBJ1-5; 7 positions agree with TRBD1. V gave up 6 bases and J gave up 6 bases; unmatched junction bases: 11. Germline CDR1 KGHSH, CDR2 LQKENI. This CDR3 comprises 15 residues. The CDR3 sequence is CASSLDRVPSQPQHF. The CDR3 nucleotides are TGTGCCAGCTCTCTTGACAGGGTCCCTAGTCAGCCCCAGCATTTT.

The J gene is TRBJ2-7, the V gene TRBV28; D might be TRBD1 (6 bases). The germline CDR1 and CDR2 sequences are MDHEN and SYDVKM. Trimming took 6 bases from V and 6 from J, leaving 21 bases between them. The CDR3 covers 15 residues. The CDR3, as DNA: TGTGCCAGCAGGGGTCAGGGGTGGCTGTCGGTCGAGCAGTACTTC. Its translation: CASRGQGWLSVEQYF.

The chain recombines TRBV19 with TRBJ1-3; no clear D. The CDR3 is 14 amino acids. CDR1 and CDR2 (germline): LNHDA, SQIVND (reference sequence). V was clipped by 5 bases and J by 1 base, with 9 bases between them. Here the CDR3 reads CASSPYSSGNTIYF. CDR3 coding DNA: TGTGCCAGTAGTCCTTACAGTTCTGGAAACACCATATATTTT.

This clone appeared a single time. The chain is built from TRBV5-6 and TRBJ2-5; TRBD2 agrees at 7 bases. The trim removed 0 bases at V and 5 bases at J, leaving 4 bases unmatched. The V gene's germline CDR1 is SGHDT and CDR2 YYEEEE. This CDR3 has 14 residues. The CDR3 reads CASSLAAGSETQYF. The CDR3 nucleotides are TGTGCCAGCAGCTTGGCAGCGGGATCGGAGACCCAGTACTTC.

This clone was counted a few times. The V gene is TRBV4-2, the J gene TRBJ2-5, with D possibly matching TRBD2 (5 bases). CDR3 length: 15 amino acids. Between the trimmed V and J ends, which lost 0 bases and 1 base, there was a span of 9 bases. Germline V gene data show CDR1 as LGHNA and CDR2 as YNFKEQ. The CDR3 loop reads CASSQEGLAQETQYF. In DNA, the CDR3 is TGTGCCAGCAGCCAAGAAGGGCTAGCCCAAGAGACCCAGTACTTC.

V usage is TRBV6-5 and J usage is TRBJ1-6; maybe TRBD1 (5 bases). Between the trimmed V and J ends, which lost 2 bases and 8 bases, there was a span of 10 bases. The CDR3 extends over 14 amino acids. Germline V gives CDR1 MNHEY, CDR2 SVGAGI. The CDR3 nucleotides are TGTGCCAGCAGTTACGGCCAGGGCTATTCACCCCTCCACTTT. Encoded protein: CASSYGQGYSPLHF.

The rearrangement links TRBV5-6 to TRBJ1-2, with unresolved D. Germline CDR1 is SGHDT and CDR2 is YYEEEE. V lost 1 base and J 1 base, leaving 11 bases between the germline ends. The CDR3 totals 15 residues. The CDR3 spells CASSLRFISNYGYTF. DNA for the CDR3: TGTGCCAGCAGCTTGCGATTTATCAGTAACTATGGCTACACCTTC.

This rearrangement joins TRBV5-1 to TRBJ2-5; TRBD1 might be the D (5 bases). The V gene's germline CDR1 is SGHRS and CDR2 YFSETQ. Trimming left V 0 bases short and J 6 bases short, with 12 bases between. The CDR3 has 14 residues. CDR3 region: CASSLVWGPQTQYF. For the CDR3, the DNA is TGCGCCAGCAGCTTGGTGTGGGGCCCCCAGACCCAGTACTTC.

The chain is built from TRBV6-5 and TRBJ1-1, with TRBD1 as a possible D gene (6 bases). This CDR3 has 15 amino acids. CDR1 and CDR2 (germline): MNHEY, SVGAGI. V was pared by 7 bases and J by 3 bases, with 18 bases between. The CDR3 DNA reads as TGTGCCAGCAACCCCTCGGGGGGCAGAGACACTGAAGCTTTCTTT. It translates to CASNPSGGRDTEAFF.

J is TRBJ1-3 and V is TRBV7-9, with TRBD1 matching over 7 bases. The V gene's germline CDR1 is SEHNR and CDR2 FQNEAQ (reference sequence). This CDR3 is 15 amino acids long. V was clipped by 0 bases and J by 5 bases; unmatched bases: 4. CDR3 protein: CASSLARGQRNTIYF. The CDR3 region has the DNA TGTGCCAGCAGCTTAGCGCGGGGACAGAGAAACACCATATATTTT. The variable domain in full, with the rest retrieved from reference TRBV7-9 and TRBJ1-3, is DTGVSQNPRHKITKRGQNVTFRCDPISEHNRLYWYRQTLGQGPEFLTYFQNEAQLEKSRLLSDRFSAERPKGSFSTLEIQRTEQGDSAMYLCASSLARGQRNTIYFGEGSWLTVV.

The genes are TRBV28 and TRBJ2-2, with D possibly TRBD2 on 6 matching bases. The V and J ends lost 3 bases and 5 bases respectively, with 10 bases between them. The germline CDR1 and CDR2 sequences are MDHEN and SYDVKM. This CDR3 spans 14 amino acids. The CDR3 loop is CASSLAGRTGELFF. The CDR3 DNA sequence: TGTGCCAGCAGTTTGGCGGGGAGGACCGGGGAGCTGTTTTTT.

Here the CDR3 DNA reads TGTGCCAGTAGTATAGTAGCGGGCCTAGCGAACACCGGGGAGCTGTTTTTT. It encodes CASSIVAGLANTGELFF. The chain carries TRBV19 and TRBJ2-2; 7 nucleotides agree with TRBD2. Unmatched junction bases numbered 5, after V lost 1 base and J lost 0 bases. Germline CDR1 and CDR2: LNHDA and SQIVND (reference sequence). The length of the CDR3 is 17 residues.

CDR3 sequence (DNA): TGTGCCATCAGTGAGGTAGCGGGAGTGGAGACCCAGTACTTC. Translation gives CAISEVAGVETQYF. V gene TRBV10-3 combines with J gene TRBJ2-5; 9 bases match TRBD2. The CDR3 sequence is 14 residues long. The ends lost 2 bases at V and 5 bases at J; junction bases unmatched: 3. Per the germline V gene, CDR1 is ENHRY and CDR2 is SYGVKD.

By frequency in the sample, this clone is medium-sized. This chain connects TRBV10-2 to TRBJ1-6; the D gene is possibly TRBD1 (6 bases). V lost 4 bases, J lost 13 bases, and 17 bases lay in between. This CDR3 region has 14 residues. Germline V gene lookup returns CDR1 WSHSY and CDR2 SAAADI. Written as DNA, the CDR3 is TGCGCCAGCAGTGGCCAGGGGCCTCTTCAGCCCCTCCACTTT. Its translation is CASSGQGPLQPLHF.

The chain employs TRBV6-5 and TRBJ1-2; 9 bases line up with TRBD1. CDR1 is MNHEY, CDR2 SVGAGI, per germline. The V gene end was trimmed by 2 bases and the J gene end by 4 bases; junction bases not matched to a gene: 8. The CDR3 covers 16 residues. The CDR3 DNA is TGTGCCAGCAGTTACACAGGGGGCCCGATCTCCTATGGCTACACCTTC. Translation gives CASSYTGGPISYGYTF.